This T cell receptor beta chain was profiled in a study of blood T cell repertoires in COVID-19. Across the study: Researchers got acute and convalescent COVID-19 samples from the United States, Italy and Spain.

There are 15 residues in the CDR3. Germline values: CDR1 LNHDA, CDR2 SQIVND (reference sequence). Between the trimmed V and J ends, which lost 7 bases and 0 bases, there was a span of 13 bases. Profiling relied on immunoSEQ multiplex PCR, and the TCRdb table lists in-frame clones only, not all of them. Altogether roughly 120,000 clones are present, roughly 83% being singletons, with the ten largest covering roughly 0.83%. This TCR was sampled from a woman in her seventies with acute or convalescent COVID-19. The chain uses TRBV19 and TRBJ1-5, with D perhaps matching TRBD1 (6 bases). The sample consisted of peripheral blood. Here the CDR3 reads CASTLDSYSNQPQHF. CDR3 sequence (DNA): TGTGCCAGTACCTTGGACAGTTATAGCAATCAGCCCCAGCATTTT.